The clone carrying this T cell receptor beta chain was seen repeatedly, ten times or more. The antigen is undetermined. The V gene's germline CDR1 is MNHEY and CDR2 SVGEGT. Trimming cost V 4 bases and J 6 bases, with 6 bases left between them. The CDR3 loop spans 12 amino acids. The donors were healthy female monozygous twins, three pairs in total. The sample originates from a study of identical twins' blood T cells. Overall study results and limits: Each donor's most abundant TCRbeta clonotypes shared more CDR3 sequences with her twin than unrelated donors.

Each TCR cDNA library carried sample-specific barcodes on both ends. TCRdb itself ran the 5' RACE reads through MiXCR, one entry per CDR3 protein. Of around 380,000 distinct CDR3 sequences listed, 25% to 35% are singletons. The sequence was obtained from a woman aged 18 to 55 in good health. What was sequenced was PBMCs. The chain employs TRBV6-2 or TRBV6-3 and TRBJ2-2; D remains unclear. The DNA for the CDR3 is TGTGCCAGCAGTTCCTTCTCCGGGGAGCTGTTTTTT. Amino acids: CASSSFSGELFF.